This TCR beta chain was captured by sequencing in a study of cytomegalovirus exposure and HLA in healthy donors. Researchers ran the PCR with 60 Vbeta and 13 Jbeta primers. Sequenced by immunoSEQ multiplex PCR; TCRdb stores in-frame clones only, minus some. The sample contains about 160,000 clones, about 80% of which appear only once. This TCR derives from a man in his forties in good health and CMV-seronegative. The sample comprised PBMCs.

DNA for the CDR3: TGTGCCAGTAACCGTGGGGGGGATGAGCAGTTCTTC. It codes for CASNRGGDEQFF. This chain connects TRBV11-3 to TRBJ2-1; 7 bases are shared with TRBD2. The CDR3 is 12 amino acids. CDR1 and CDR2 (germline): SGHNT, YENEEA. V was pared by 9 bases and J by 8 bases, with 7 bases of the junction left unmatched.